This T cell receptor beta chain appears in the sequencing data of a study of control samples from healthy donors and cancer patients (dated by TCRdb to the early 2020s). Remarks on this clone: The clone's antigen remains unknown. The record has no base qualities; no much larger clone is one base away.

Receptors were amplified or captured by the immunoSEQ multiplex PCR assay. TCRdb holds this immuneACCESS table with in-frame rearrangements only. Some clones are missing; in checked studies, unresolved V genes explain under half, and the rest has no known cause. The sample includes about 180,000 clones, with over 85% observed a single time. Together, the top ten hold roughly 1.5% of the sample. From the cysteine through the phenylalanine, the CDR3 covers 15 amino acids. The read is trimmed to its CDR3 DNA, 45 bases read in frame from base 1. The germline V gene gives CDR1 as SGHDT and CDR2 as YYEEEE. V is pruned by 0 bases and J by 3 bases, leaving 4 bases of the junction without a gene match.

This clonotype was sampled from a man younger than 40 in good health. Rearrangement joined TRBV5-6 to TRBJ2-3, and 7 junctional nucleotides match TRBD2. Material for sequencing was blood. The sequenced DNA is TGTGCCAGCAGCTTGGGGGGAGGGCCGACAGATACGCAGTATTTT. The translation is CASSLGGGPTDTQYF.